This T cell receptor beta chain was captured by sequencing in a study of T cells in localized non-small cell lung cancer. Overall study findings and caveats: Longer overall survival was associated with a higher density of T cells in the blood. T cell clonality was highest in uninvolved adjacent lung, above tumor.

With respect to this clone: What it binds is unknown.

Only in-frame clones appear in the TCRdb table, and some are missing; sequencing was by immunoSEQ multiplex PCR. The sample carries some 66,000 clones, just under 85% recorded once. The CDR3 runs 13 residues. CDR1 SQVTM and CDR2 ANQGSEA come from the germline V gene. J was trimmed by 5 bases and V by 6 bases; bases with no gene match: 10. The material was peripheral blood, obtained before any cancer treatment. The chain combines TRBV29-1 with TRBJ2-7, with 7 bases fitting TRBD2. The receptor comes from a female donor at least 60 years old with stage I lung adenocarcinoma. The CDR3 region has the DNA TGCAGCGTCGGGGAGGGAGGCCTTGACGAGCAGTACTTC. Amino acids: CSVGEGGLDEQYF.